The T cell receptor (beta chain) under discussion was sequenced for a study of blood T cell repertoires in COVID-19. Repertoires were generated with immunoSEQ multiplex PCR, while TCRdb's copy carries only in-frame clones and drops some. The sample includes roughly 250,000 clones, 75% to 90% of them seen just once. The CDR3 covers 15 residues. Losses at the gene ends were 2 bases for V and 4 bases for J; bases not matched to a gene: 5. CDR1 is SGHRS, CDR2 YFSETQ, per germline. The sequenced sample was PBMCs or T cells enriched from blood (not recorded which). The V and J genes are TRBV5-1 and TRBJ2-1; 8 nucleotides line up with TRBD2. The origin of this receptor is a woman aged 25 to 45 with acute COVID-19. CDR3 in DNA: TGCGCCAGCAGCTTTCCTAGCGGGCTTTACAATGAGCAGTTCTTC. Translation: CASSFPSGLYNEQFF.